This TCR beta chain is from a study of cytomegalovirus exposure and HLA in healthy donors. J gave up 2 bases and V 3 bases, and 4 bases lay outside the gene matches. Per the germline V gene, CDR1 is SGHDN and CDR2 is FVKESK. The CDR3 is 15 residues long. As regards this clone: The antigen is unknown.

With 60 Vbeta and 13 Jbeta primers, the PCR was carried out. The assay was immunoSEQ multiplex PCR, and TCRdb's table has in-frame clones only and misses some. The table includes 130,000 or so clones, roughly 82% detected once. Whole-study results and caveats: Per published accounts, TCR beta sequences correctly predicted the HLA-A and HLA-B alleles of most subjects. There were a few CMV-associated chains whose specificity for CMV antigens was confirmed in vitro. An analysis done earlier found most TCR beta V segments productive about 87% or about 30% of the time. Follow-up analysis seemed to connect common viral pathogens with several of the most significant clusters identified.

Specimen: PBMCs. This rearrangement joins TRBV14 to TRBJ1-2; 9 bases are a match to TRBD1. The source is a man between 18 and 35 years old in good health and CMV-seropositive. CDR3 in DNA: TGTGCCAGCAGCCACAAGACAGGGGGGAACTATGGCTACACCTTC. Its protein is CASSHKTGGNYGYTF.